This TCR beta chain was captured by sequencing in a study of vaccination and CD4 T cells after COVID-19. At the level of the study: Participants got two doses of BNT162b2 or mRNA-1273 vaccine. Culture controls were given either a CEFX pool, an HIV-1 Nef pool, or no peptide.

The Oncomine TCR Beta short-read assay generated sequence data from the DNA of cultured CD4+ T cells. TCRdb ran MiXCR on the PCR reads and lists one entry per CDR3 protein. The sample lists 3,400 or so distinct CDR3 sequences, approximately 80% seen once, with 35% to 40% in the top ten. A word on this clonotype: Its matching antigen is unknown.

As to treatment: roughly ten-day PBMC culture with coronavirus spike peptide pools or control peptides (ViraFEST assay). Peptide pool stimulation in ViraFEST expanded antigen-specific T cells, whose TCRs were then sequenced. In this cohort, PCR tests turned positive between March and December 2020, predating US Alpha, Beta and Delta variants. Trimming left V 5 bases short and J 2 bases short, with 16 bases between. Germline V CDR1 and CDR2: MNHEY, SVGEGT. The CDR3 covers 16 residues. The receptor's source is a human donor who had recovered from COVID-19. The chain links TRBV6-2 or TRBV6-3 to TRBJ1-5; D uncertain. Sequencing was done on a sample of CD4+ T cells from blood, cultured in vitro. CDR3 in amino acids: CASSPLHGVGNQPQHF. Here the CDR3 DNA reads TGTGCCAGCAGTCCACTTCACGGGGTTGGCAATCAGCCCCAGCATTTT.